The clone carrying this T cell receptor (beta chain) showed up just once. The antigen remains undetermined. Per germline, CDR1 SNHLY and CDR2 FYNNEI. J gave up 6 bases and V 8 bases, and 7 bases lay outside the gene matches. CDR3 length: 13 residues. This sample stems from a study of T cell responses to AZD1222 COVID-19 vaccine. Study context: Both about-4-week and about-12-week second-dose recipients were combined. Study-wide results and limits: Along spike, vaccine-associated CD4 TCRs were found throughout, with dominance at 160-218 and 743-854. Clonal diversity may have been underestimated in mostly white British donors.

The method was immunoSEQ multiplex PCR; TCRdb's version includes in-frame clones alone and lacks a portion of them. The sample includes 95,000 to 150,000 clones, 89% of them seen just once. The TCR comes from an adult in good health. This chain connects TRBV2 to TRBJ1-2; 9 positions agree with TRBD1. Sample: peripheral blood, taken on day 0 of AZD1222 vaccination. The CDR3 DNA is TGTGCCAGCTGTCACAGGGGGCTCGATGGCTACACCTTC. This codes for CASCHRGLDGYTF.